The subject of this entry is one T cell receptor beta chain. Antigen specificity is unknown. V was cut by 3 bases and J by 0 bases, with 9 bases left in between. The CDR3 has 15 residues. Germline assignment: CDR1 SGHTA and CDR2 FQGTGA. Quantitative 5'-RACE with molecular barcodes generated TCR beta libraries. From the 5' RACE reads, TCRdb called clonotypes with MiXCR, one entry per CDR3 protein. Here the sample spans roughly 200,000 distinct CDR3 sequences, 25% to 30% being singletons. The source of the sample is a study of CD8 T cells in ankylosing spondylitis. Study-level findings and limits: Both synovial fluid and blood in reactive arthritis had previously been reported to carry some motif variants. Disease-linked clones bore a CD8+ phenotype and were relatively rare in peripheral blood.

Sequenced sample: blood, either unsorted or a sorted T cell fraction (not recorded which). The chain links TRBV7-3 to TRBJ2-1; TRBD1 is a possible D gene (6 bases). The sequence came from a male donor with ankylosing spondylitis or in good health (not recorded which). The CDR3 loop is CASSFGQRSYNEQFF. The CDR3 nucleotides read TGTGCCAGCAGCTTCGGACAGCGCTCCTACAATGAGCAGTTCTTC.